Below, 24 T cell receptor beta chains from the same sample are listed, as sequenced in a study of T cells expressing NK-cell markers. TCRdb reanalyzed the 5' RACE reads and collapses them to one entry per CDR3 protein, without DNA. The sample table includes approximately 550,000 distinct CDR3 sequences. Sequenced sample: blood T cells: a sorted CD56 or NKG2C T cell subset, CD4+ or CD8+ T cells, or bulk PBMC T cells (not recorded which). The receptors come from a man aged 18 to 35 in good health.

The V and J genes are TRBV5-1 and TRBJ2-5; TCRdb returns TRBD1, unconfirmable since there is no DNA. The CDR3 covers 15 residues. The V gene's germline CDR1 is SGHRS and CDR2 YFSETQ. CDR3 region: CASSWSTELQETQYF.

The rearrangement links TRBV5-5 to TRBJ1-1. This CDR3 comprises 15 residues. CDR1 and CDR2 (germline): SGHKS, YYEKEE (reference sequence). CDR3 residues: CASSMVASLNTEAFF.

CDR3 sequence reads: CASSLETGAYNEQFF. This chain links TRBV7-6 with TRBJ2-1; TCRdb names TRBD1, which stays unverified in the absence of DNA. In germline, CDR1 is SGHVS, CDR2 FNYEAQ. This CDR3 is 15 amino acids long.

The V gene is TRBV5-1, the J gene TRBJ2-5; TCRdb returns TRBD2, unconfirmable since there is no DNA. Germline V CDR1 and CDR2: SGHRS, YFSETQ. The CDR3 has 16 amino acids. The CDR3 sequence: CASSLVSSGRAETQYF.

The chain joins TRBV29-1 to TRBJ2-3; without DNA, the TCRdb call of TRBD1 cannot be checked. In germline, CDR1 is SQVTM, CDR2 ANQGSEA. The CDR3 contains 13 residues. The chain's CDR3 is CSVGWGSTDTQYF.

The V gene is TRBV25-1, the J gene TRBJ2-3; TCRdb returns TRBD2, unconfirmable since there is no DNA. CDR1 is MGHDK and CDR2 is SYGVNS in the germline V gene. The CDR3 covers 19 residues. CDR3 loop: CASSVGLAGPWDDADTQYF.

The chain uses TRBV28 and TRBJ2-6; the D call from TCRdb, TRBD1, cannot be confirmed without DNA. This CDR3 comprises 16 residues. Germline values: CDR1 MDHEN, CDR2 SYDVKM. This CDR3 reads CASSSGQYSGANVLTF.

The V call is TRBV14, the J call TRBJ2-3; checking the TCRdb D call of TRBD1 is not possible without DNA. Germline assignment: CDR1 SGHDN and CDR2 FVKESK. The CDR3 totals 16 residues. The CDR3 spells CASSQDDTRRADTQYF.

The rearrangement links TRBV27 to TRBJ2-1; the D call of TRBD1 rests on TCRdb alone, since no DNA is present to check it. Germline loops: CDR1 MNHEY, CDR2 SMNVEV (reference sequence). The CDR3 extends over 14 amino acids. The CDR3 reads CASSLEQGVGEQFF.

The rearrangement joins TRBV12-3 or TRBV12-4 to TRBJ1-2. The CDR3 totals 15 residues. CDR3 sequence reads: CASSLVGQWDYGYTF.

The CDR3 spells CASSLPSGESSYNEQFF. The chain recombines TRBV7-6 with TRBJ2-1; no DNA is available, so the TRBD2 call from TCRdb remains unchecked. There are 17 residues in the CDR3. Per the germline V gene, CDR1 is SGHVS and CDR2 is FNYEAQ.

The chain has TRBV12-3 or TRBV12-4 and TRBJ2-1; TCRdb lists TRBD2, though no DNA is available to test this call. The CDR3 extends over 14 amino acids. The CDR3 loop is CASSSSGDYNEQFF.

CDR3 protein: CASRSVPNTGELFF. V is TRBV28 and J is TRBJ2-2. The CDR3 is 14 amino acids. The germline gives CDR1 MDHEN, CDR2 SYDVKM.

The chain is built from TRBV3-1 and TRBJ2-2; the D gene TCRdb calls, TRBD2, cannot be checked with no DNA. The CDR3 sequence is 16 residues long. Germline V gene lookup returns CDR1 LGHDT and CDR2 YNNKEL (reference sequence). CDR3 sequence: CASSGTSFLNAGELFF.

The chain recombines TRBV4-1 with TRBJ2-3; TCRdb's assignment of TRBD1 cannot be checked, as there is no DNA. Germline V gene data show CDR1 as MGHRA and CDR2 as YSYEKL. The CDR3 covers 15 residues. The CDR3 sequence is CASSPGQSLTDTQYF.

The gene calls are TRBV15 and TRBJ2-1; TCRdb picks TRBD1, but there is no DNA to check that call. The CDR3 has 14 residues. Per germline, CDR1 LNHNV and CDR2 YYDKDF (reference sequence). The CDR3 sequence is CATSTLTSYNEQFF.

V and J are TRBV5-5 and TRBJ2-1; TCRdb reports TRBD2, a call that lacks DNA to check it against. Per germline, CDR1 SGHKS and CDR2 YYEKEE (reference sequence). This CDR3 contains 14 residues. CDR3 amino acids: CASSFLLGTHEQFF.

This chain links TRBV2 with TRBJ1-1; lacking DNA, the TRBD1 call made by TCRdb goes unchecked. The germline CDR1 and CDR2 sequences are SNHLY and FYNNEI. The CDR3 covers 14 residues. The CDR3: CASRNRGANTEAFF.

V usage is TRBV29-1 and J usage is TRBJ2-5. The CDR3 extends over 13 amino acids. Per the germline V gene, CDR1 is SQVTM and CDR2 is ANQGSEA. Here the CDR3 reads CSVDMTDQETQYF.

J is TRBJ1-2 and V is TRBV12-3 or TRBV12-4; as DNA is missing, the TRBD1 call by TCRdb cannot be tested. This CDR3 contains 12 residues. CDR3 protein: CASRTALGGYTF.

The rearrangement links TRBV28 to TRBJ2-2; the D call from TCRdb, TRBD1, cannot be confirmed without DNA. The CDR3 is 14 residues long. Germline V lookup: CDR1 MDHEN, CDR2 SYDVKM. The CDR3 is CASINRGGAGELFF.

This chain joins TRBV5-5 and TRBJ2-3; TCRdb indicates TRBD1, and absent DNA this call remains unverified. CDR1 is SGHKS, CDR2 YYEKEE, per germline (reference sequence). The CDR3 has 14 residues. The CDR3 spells CASSLEGTPKAQYF.

The CDR3 spells CSATPDGRAGEKFF. The chain couples TRBV20-1 to TRBJ2-1; the D gene TCRdb calls, TRBD2, cannot be checked with no DNA. Germline V gene lookup returns CDR1 DFQATT and CDR2 SNEGSKA (reference sequence). This CDR3 has 14 amino acids.

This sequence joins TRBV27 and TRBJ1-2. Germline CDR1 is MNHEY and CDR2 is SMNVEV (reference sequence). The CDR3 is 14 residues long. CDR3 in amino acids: CASSLSGSRVIFTF.